This TCR beta chain derives from a study of spatial heterogeneity in lung cancer. Notes on the study in general: Detection of ubiquitous tumor TCRs in blood was higher at resection than follow-up.

Time point defined: sample taken at primary tumor resection. Unsorted whole RNA from tumor, nontumor lung or frozen PBMC underwent sequencing. The V gene lost 5 bases and the J gene lost 0 bases, with 13 bases spanning the gap. The CDR3 runs to 14 residues. The V gene's germline CDR1 is DFQATT and CDR2 SNEGSKA (reference sequence). TCRdb reprocessed the 5' RACE reads via MiXCR and lists one record per CDR3 protein. This sample has over 50,000 distinct CDR3 sequences, with roughly 6.4% found just once. This clonotype was picked up many times. Its specificity is unknown. This TCR came from a female donor with early-stage non-small cell lung cancer. This specimen consisted of PBMCs, obtained at surgery. The chain combines TRBV20-1 with TRBJ1-2, with no clear D. The CDR3 region is CSAYFPLTNYGYTF. In DNA, the CDR3 is TGCAGTGCTTATTTCCCTCTTACTAACTATGGCTACACCTTC.